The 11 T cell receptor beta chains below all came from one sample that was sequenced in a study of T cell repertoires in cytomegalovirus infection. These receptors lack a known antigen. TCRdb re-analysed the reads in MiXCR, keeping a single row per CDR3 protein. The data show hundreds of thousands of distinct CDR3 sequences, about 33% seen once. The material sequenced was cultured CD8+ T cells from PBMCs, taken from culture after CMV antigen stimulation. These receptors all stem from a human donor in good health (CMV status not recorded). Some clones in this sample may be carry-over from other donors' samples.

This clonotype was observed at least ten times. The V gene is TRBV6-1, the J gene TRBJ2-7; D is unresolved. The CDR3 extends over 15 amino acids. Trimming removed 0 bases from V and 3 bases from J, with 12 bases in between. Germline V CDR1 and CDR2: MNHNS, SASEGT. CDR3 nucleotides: TGTGCCAGCAGTGAAGCCCACGTGAGTTACTACGAGCAGTACGTC. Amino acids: CASSEAHVSYYEQYV.

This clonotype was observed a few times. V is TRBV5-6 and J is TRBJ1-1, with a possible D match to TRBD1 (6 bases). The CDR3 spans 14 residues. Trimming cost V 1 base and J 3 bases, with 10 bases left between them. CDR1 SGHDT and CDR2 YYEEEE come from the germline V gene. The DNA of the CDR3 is TGTGCCAGCAGCTTGCAGGGGAGATACACTGAAGCTTTCTTT. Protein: CASSLQGRYTEAFF.

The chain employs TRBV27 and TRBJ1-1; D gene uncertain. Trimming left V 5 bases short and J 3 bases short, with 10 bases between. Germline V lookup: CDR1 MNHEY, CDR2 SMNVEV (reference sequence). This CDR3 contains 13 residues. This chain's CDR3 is CASSMFVDTEAFF. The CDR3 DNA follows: TGTGCCAGCAGTATGTTTGTGGACACTGAAGCTTTCTTT.

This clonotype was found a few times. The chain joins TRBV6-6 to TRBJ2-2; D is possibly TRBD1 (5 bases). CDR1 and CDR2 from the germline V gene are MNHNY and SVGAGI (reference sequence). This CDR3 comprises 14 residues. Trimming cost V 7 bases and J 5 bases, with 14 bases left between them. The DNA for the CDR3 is TGTGCCAGCACCGCAGGGATTAGGACCGGGGAGCTGTTTTTT. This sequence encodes CASTAGIRTGELFF.

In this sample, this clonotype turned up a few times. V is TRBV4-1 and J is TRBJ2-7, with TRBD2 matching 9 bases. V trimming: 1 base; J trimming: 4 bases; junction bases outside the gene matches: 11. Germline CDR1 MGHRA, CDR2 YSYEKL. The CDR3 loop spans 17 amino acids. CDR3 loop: CASSQAWGSGGLYEQYF. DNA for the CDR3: TGCGCCAGCAGCCAAGCCTGGGGAAGCGGGGGGTTGTACGAGCAGTACTTC.

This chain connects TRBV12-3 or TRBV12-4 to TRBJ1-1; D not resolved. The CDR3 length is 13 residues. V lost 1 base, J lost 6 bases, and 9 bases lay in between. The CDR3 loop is CASSLGMSAEAFF. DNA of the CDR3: TGTGCCAGCAGTTTAGGGATGTCCGCTGAAGCTTTCTTT.

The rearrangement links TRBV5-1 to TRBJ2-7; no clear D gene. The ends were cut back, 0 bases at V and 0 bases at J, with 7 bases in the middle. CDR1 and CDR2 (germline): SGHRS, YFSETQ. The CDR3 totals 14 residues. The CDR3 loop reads CASSLDGFSYEQYV. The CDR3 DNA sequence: TGCGCCAGCAGCTTGGACGGGTTCTCCTACGAGCAGTACGTC.

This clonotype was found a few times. The CDR3 nucleotides read TGTGCCAGCAGCTTTGACGACGGGATGAACACTGAAGCTTTCTTT. It is translated as CASSFDDGMNTEAFF. The chain employs TRBV5-6 and TRBJ1-1; the D is unclear. Trimming removed 2 bases at V and 0 bases at J, with 11 bases between. This CDR3 has 15 amino acids. Germline V lookup: CDR1 SGHDT, CDR2 YYEEEE.

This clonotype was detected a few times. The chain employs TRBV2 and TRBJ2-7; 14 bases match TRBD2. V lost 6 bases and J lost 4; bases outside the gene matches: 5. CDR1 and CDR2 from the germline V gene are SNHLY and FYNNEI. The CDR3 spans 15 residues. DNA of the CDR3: TGTGCCAGCAGACGACTAGCGGGGGGGCCTTACGAGCAGTACGTC. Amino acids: CASRRLAGGPYEQYV.

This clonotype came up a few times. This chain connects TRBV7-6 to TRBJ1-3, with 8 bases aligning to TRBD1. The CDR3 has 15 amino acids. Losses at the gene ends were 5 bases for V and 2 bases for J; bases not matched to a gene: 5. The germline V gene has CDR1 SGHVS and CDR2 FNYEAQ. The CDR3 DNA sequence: TGTGCCAGCAGCCTCTTGGACAGGGCTGGAAACACCATATATTTT. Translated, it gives CASSLLDRAGNTIYF.

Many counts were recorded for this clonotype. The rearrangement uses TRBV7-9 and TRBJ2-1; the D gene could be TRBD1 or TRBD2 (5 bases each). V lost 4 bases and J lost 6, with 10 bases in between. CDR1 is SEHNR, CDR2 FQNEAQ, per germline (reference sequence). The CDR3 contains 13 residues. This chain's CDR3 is CASSSGGGNEQFF. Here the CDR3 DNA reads TGTGCCAGCAGCTCAGGTGGGGGCAATGAGCAGTTCTTC. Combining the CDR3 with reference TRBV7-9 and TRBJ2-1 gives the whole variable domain DTGVSQNPRHKITKRGQNVTFRCDPISEHNRLYWYRQTLGQGPEFLTYFQNEAQLEKSRLLSDRFSAERPKGSFSTLEIQRTEQGDSAMYLCASSSGGGNEQFFGPGTRLTVL.